The TCR beta chain under discussion was sequenced for a study of blood T cell repertoires in COVID-19. Study overall: Nucleic acid was either cDNA or gDNA, and it came from T cells, B-cell-depleted T cells, or PBMCs.

Seattle researchers signed up patients amid active infection and tracked them longitudinally. As originally analysed: By means of reference gene primer amplification, nucleated cell counts were estimated. This table comes from immunoSEQ multiplex PCR, and its TCRdb copy is limited to in-frame clones, with some not included. Clonal size and the V and J genes are those of that table, whereas D and trimming came from the DNA. Of about 97,000 clones listed, around 90% are singletons. V was clipped by 4 bases and J by 6 bases, with 10 bases between them. The CDR3 extends over 13 amino acids. Germline CDR1 SGHVS, CDR2 FNYEAQ.

The sequence came from a woman aged 45 to 65 with COVID-19, enrolled during active disease. Material for sequencing was peripheral blood. The rearrangement joins TRBV7-6 to TRBJ1-5, with D unclear. CDR3 amino acids: CASSSQEGQPQHF. In DNA, the CDR3 is TGTGCCAGCAGCTCTCAAGAGGGTCAGCCCCAGCATTTT.